Below, 16 T cell receptor beta chains from the same sample are listed, as sequenced in a study of blood T cell repertoires in COVID-19. Some clones are missing from TCRdb's copy, which holds only in-frame ones; the method was immunoSEQ multiplex PCR. The repertoire holds 270,000 or so clones, over 75% seen once, with roughly 8.6% in the top ten. The specimen was peripheral blood. The receptor set was obtained from a human donor in a cohort sampled during active COVID-19.

The CDR3 loop reads CASRVGLGANVLTF. CDR3 nucleotides: TGTGCCAGCAGGGTCGGACTTGGGGCCAACGTCCTGACTTTC. This chain uses TRBV3-1 (or the pseudogene TRBV3-2) with TRBJ2-6; D possibly corresponds to TRBD2 (5 bases). The V gene lost 6 bases and the J gene lost 3 bases, with 9 bases spanning the gap. The CDR3 is 14 amino acids. Germline V lookup: CDR1 LGHDT, CDR2 YNNKEL (reference sequence).

The chain employs TRBV18 and TRBJ2-7, with 7 bases identical to TRBD1. This CDR3 spans 13 amino acids. Germline V gives CDR1 KGHSH, CDR2 LQKENI. Germline trimming cut 3 bases from V and 3 bases from J; bases unmatched to any gene: 2. Written as DNA, the CDR3 is TGTGCCAGCTCACCGGCAGGGGGCTACGAGCAGTACTTC. Translated: CASSPAGGYEQYF.

The V call is TRBV5-1, the J call TRBJ2-2; D is unresolved. Germline assignment: CDR1 SGHRS and CDR2 YFSETQ. The V gene lost 0 bases and the J gene lost 4 bases, with 7 bases spanning the gap. The length of the CDR3 is 14 residues. The CDR3 is CASSLDLSTGELFF. The CDR3 DNA sequence: TGCGCCAGCAGCTTGGATCTTAGCACCGGGGAGCTGTTTTTT.

The table lists this clone with a few counts. The chain uses TRBV15 and TRBJ1-2; the D is unclear. V dropped 3 bases and J dropped 2 bases, with 13 bases sitting between them. Germline CDR1 is LNHNV and CDR2 is YYDKDF (reference sequence). This CDR3 is built from 15 residues. The CDR3 DNA is TGTGCCACCAGCAGCGGTAGAGGTGGCAACTATGGCTACACCTTC. Translating it yields CATSSGRGGNYGYTF.

The rearrangement uses TRBV5-6 and TRBJ2-5; 8 positions match TRBD2. The CDR3 covers 14 residues. With V trimmed by 2 bases and J by 7 bases, 7 bases remained unmatched. The germline CDR1 and CDR2 sequences are SGHDT and YYEEEE. In DNA, the CDR3 is TGTGCCAGCAGCTTCCGGACTAGCAGCGGGACCCAGTACTTC. Its protein is CASSFRTSSGTQYF.

Many counts were recorded for this clone. This chain joins TRBV3-1 (or the pseudogene TRBV3-2) and TRBJ2-1; 7 nucleotides match TRBD1. V lost 0 bases to trimming and J lost 10 bases; unmatched junction nucleotides: 0. There are 12 residues in the CDR3. Germline CDR1 is LGHDT and CDR2 is YNNKEL (reference sequence). For the CDR3, the DNA is TGTGCCAGCAGCCAAGAGGACAGGGAGCAGTTCTTC. Its translation is CASSQEDREQFF.

This clone came up once. This rearrangement joins TRBV4-2 to TRBJ2-1; the D gene is possibly TRBD1 (6 bases). Trimming shortened V by 3 bases and J by 6 bases, and 15 bases separated the two germline ends. CDR3 length: 15 residues. Germline CDR1 LGHNA, CDR2 YNFKEQ. Here the CDR3 DNA reads TGTGCCAGCAGCCACAGGGGAATCCAGGGCAATGAGCAGTTCTTC. Translation: CASSHRGIQGNEQFF.

J is TRBJ2-7 and V is TRBV23-1, with D perhaps TRBD1 (7 bases). TRBV23-1 is labeled an ORF, and its function is uncertain. The CDR3 is made up of 15 amino acids. The V end was cut by 3 bases, the J end by 7 bases, with 19 bases between. CDR3 DNA: TGCGCCAGCAGTCATGCCGGGACAGCGGAGGGAGAGCAGTACTTC. As protein: CASSHAGTAEGEQYF.

The chain employs TRBV9 and TRBJ1-4; D remains ambiguous. In germline, CDR1 is SGDLS, CDR2 YYNGEE. This CDR3 spans 15 amino acids. V was cut by 4 bases and J by 7 bases, with 17 bases left in between. Written as DNA, the CDR3 is TGTGCCAGCAGCCCGGGGATTTCGGGGAGTGAAAAACTGTTTTTT. The encoded protein is CASSPGISGSEKLFF.

V gene TRBV24-1 combines with J gene TRBJ2-1, with D possibly TRBD1 on 6 matching bases. Trimming took 4 bases from V and 10 from J, leaving 13 bases between them. This CDR3 has 13 residues. Germline lookup yields CDR1 KGHDR and CDR2 SFDVKD. The CDR3 sequence: CATSDPGVGEQFF. Written as DNA, the CDR3 is TGTGCCACCAGTGACCCAGGGGTAGGGGAGCAGTTCTTC.

The genes are TRBV5-4 and TRBJ2-1; TRBD1 matches at 7 bases. The CDR3 sequence is 16 residues long. CDR1 and CDR2 (germline): SGHNT, YYREEE (reference sequence). V lost 3 bases and J lost 0; bases outside the gene matches: 6. The CDR3 DNA is TGTGCCAGCAGCTCGACAGGGTCAGGCTCCTACAATGAGCAGTTCTTC. It yields the protein CASSSTGSGSYNEQFF.

The J gene is TRBJ2-7, the V gene TRBV2, with D tentatively TRBD1 (5 bases). The CDR3 consists of 14 residues. Germline assignment: CDR1 SNHLY and CDR2 FYNNEI. V lost 8 bases to trimming and J lost 0 bases, with 14 bases between them. The CDR3 here is CASGAYSSSYEQYF. CDR3 nucleotide sequence: TGTGCCAGCGGGGCCTACAGTTCCTCCTACGAGCAGTACTTC.

The V call is TRBV5-1, the J call TRBJ2-1, with no clear D. The germline V and J ends were trimmed by 6 bases and 0 bases, with 16 bases remaining between them. Germline CDR1 is SGHRS and CDR2 is YFSETQ. The CDR3 totals 16 residues. This CDR3 reads CASTKTGLFSYNEQFF. The CDR3 DNA reads TGCGCCAGCACGAAAACCGGGTTATTCTCCTACAATGAGCAGTTCTTC.

The gene calls are TRBV29-1 and TRBJ1-3, with D tentatively TRBD1 (5 bases). Between the trimmed V and J ends, which lost 5 bases and 1 base, there was a span of 12 bases. CDR1 is SQVTM and CDR2 is ANQGSEA in the germline V gene. The CDR3 is 14 residues long. Here the CDR3 reads CSVLGVNSGNTIYF. In DNA, the CDR3 is TGCAGCGTTTTAGGGGTTAATTCTGGAAACACCATATATTTT.

The count of this clone is one. This rearrangement joins TRBV9 to TRBJ2-1; 13 nucleotides align to TRBD2. The CDR3 sequence is 16 residues long. Germline CDR1 reads SGDLS; CDR2 reads YYNGEE. V shed 1 base and J 6 bases; nucleotides not matched to a gene: 4. The CDR3 loop is CASSVSGTSGVNEQFF. CDR3 DNA: TGTGCCAGCAGCGTATCAGGGACTAGCGGGGTCAATGAGCAGTTCTTC.

The genes are TRBV28 and TRBJ2-7; possible D gene TRBD2, 5 bases. V lost 1 base and J 2 bases, leaving 12 bases between the germline ends. The CDR3 sequence is 15 residues long. Per the germline V gene, CDR1 is MDHEN and CDR2 is SYDVKM. CDR3 nucleotides: TGTGCCAGCAGTTTATTCCGGGGAGACCCCTACGAGCAGTACTTC. As protein: CASSLFRGDPYEQYF.